This T cell receptor beta chain was obtained from a study of blood T cell repertoires in COVID-19. TCRdb's table, derived via immunoSEQ multiplex PCR, lists solely in-frame clones and lacks some. This sample has 200,000 to 250,000 clones; approximately 80% occur once, and the top ten carry over 6.5%. The germline gives CDR1 SGHVS, CDR2 FQNEAQ. V was pared by 1 base and J by 0 bases, with 3 bases between. This CDR3 contains 13 residues. Sequences were obtained from peripheral blood. The gene calls are TRBV7-8 and TRBJ1-1, with D uncertain. The TCR sequence derives from a woman of 80 years or more with COVID-19, enrolled during active disease. The CDR3 protein is CASSLDMNTEAFF. The CDR3 DNA reads TGTGCCAGCAGCTTAGACATGAACACTGAAGCTTTCTTT.